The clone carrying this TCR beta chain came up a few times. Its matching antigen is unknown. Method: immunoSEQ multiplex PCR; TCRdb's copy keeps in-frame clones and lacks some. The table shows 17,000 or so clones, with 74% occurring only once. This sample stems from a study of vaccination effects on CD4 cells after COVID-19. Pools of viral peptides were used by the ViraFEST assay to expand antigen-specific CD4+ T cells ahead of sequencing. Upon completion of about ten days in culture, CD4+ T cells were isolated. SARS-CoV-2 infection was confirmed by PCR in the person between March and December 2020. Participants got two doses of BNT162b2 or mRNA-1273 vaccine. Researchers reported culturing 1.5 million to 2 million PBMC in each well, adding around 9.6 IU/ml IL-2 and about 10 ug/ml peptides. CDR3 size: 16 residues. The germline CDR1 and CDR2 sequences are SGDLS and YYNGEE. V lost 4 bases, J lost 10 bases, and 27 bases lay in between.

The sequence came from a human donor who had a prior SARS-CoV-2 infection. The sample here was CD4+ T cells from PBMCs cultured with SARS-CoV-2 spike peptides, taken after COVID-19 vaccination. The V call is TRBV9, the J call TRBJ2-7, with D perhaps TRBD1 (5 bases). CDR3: CASSTGSFSGTLEQYF. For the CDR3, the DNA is TGTGCCAGCAGCACAGGATCGTTCTCTGGTACCCTAGAACAGTACTTC.